This T cell receptor (beta chain) was found in a study of blood T cell repertoires in COVID-19. Study-wide context: T cells, B-cell-depleted T cells, or PBMCs provided the cDNA or gDNA that served as material.

Measured with immunoSEQ multiplex PCR; TCRdb has only the in-frame clones, and not every one. The profile shows under 200,000 clones, 65% to 90% of them singletons. This CDR3 has 15 residues. V lost 6 bases to trimming and J lost 8 bases; unmatched junction nucleotides: 13. CDR1 and CDR2 from the germline V gene are MDHEN and SYDVKM. The chain carries TRBV28 and TRBJ1-2; 9 bases fit TRBD1. This sequence was found in a man aged 55 to 70 with acute or convalescent COVID-19. Sequenced sample: peripheral blood. The CDR3 loop reads CASSAEGTGTRGYTF. In DNA form, the CDR3 reads TGTGCCAGCAGCGCCGAGGGGACAGGGACTCGAGGCTACACCTTC.